The source of this TCR beta chain is a study of cytotoxic CD8 clonotypes in ibrutinib-treated CLL (dated by TCRdb to about 2021). Regarding the study in general: The cohort had around twelve relapsed/refractory and around 14 treatment-naive patients; roughly 17 were IGHV unmutated. Partial responses were observed in 24 patients and complete responses in 2; after a median follow-up of 68 months, remission was maintained in roughly 14 patients and progression was observed in some twelve. Samples at response were collected after a median of roughly 13 months of treatment, with a range of 6 to 36 months. On average, each sample had roughly 250,000 productive templates and almost 95,000 productive rearrangements. Longitudinal samples were available for about 30% of the roughly 86 trial participants. Cryopreserved peripheral blood mononuclear cells were obtained prior to treatment, at the time of response, and at either disease progression or sustained remission. Patients were still on ibrutinib when every remission and progressive disease sample was collected. The investigation overall reported the following: Public clonotypes were rare and either shrank or stayed stable during treatment, and the rise in clonality at ibrutinib response reflected expansion of private clonotypes. Lymph node repertoires were not examined, and the timing of sampling was not matched between patients in sustained remission and those whose disease progressed. Baseline clonality exceeded that of age-matched healthy donors and correlated strongly with circulating CD8+ T-cell counts. An increase in clonality was observed at ibrutinib response, with clonality remaining stable during sustained remission and falling back toward baseline at progression.

Trimming costs V 4 bases and J 3 bases, and their ends lie 13 bases apart. The CDR3 has 14 amino acids, counting the end cysteine and phenylalanine. Left in the record is the CDR3 DNA by itself, 42 bases read in frame from the first base. The germline V gene (reference sequence) yields SGHNT for CDR1 and YYREEE for CDR2. On a MiSeq, deep resolution sequencing aimed for a depth between 1 in 1 million and 1 in 200,000 T cells, with each clonotype covered approximately 9.2x on average. TCR beta libraries were generated with the immunoSEQ hsTCRB Kit. As for the authors' bioinformatics: The data were analyzed with ImmunoSEQ Analyzer and ImmunoSEQ Data Assistant, and V, D and J gene assignments followed IMGT definitions. Clonality, which ranges from 0 to 1, was calculated by subtracting the normalized Shannon entropy of productive rearrangement frequencies from one. Public clonotype analysis was restricted to overrepresented clonotypes comprising at least 0.05% of each patient's repertoire. Fewer than 15 repertoires from age-matched healthy donors, obtained from immuneACCESS, served as clonality controls. In its TCRdb copy, this immuneACCESS table keeps in-frame sequences only and misses some clones. Where compared with another copy, unresolved V genes explain less than half of these, and the others have no known cause. That table is the source of V, J and clone size, and D and trimming were worked out from the DNA. The sample table lists roughly 190,000 clones, roughly 72% of them with a count of one. The ten largest clones add up to over 10% of the sample.

The time point label here, explained by the study, means: around 25 months on ibrutinib. For TCR beta library preparation, roughly 2.2 micrograms of genomic DNA was extracted from cryopreserved PBMCs. Longitudinal blood samples from CLL patients receiving ibrutinib monotherapy were subjected to high-throughput TCR beta sequencing. The patients were enrolled in a single-center, open-label phase 2 trial of ibrutinib monotherapy. To note about this clone: No antigen is known for it. Nothing much larger sits one base from this clone, and base qualities are not available.

The source of this sequence is a human donor with chronic lymphocytic leukemia. The V and J genes are TRBV5-4 and TRBJ1-1; the D region possibly corresponds to TRBD1 (5 bases align). This material consisted of PBMCs, taken after 24 months of ibrutinib treatment. DNA sequence: TGTGCCAGCAGCATGGGACCCGTGGACACTGAAGCTTTCTTT. It translates to CASSMGPVDTEAFF.